Detailed here is one T cell receptor beta chain. The sample holds a few counts of this clone. Which antigen it targets is not known. Per-base quality was not reported, and no clone a single base away is much larger than it. The same CDR3 arises from other DNA sequences in this sample as well. These data belong to a study of blood T cell repertoires in COVID-19 (TCRdb year 2020). With respect to the entire study: Samples from collaborators originated in the United States, Italy and Spain and spanned both the acute and convalescent phases of COVID-19. The material from the prospective study consisted of cDNA or gDNA derived from T cells, B-cell-depleted T cells, or PBMCs. Deeply sampled blood TCRbeta repertoires from subjects exposed to, actively infected with, or recovered from COVID-19 were included in the dataset. A freely available public database, intended as a resource for researchers studying the immune response to SARS-CoV-2, is where the repertoires were released. Samples were obtained from the ongoing ImmuneRACE study (first 160 participants) and from over 1,000 subjects provided by 6 global collaborators. Nearly every sample came with metadata listing a de-identified subject ID, COVID-19 status, age in years and sex. Where available, HLA class I and class II types were taken from metadata supplied by the sample provider and were not determined by assay-based typing.

Broad study findings and their caveats: Clinical and demographic metadata were provided uncurated, with the amount varying by source and participant.

Taken from cysteine to phenylalanine, the CDR3 has 14 residues. The kept DNA is CDR3 alone, 42 bases in frame from the first base. CDR1 and CDR2 are read off the germline V gene (reference sequence) as SGHKS and YYEKEE. A distance of 10 bases separates the germline ends of V and J, which lose 1 base and 2 bases respectively. TCRbeta CDR3 regions were amplified from genomic DNA using the immunoSEQ Assay, a bias-controlled multiplex PCR. From the authors' description of their analysis: Nucleated cell counts per sample were estimated from amplification of reference gene primers within the assay. Sequence reads were collapsed and filtered to measure the absolute abundance of every unique TCRbeta CDR3 rearrangement. For each sample, productive Simpson clonality was calculated as the square root of Simpson's diversity index over productive rearrangements. Here the immuneACCESS table is served through TCRdb, limited to in-frame sequences with V and J called. Missing clones are a known gap in these copies; in checked studies unresolved V genes cover under half, and the rest lacks a known reason. That table gives V, J and clone size, and the DNA gave D and trimming. This sample holds 300,000 to 350,000 clones; roughly 86% were observed only once. The top ten hold 9.9% of the sample.

At one collaborating source in Seattle, patients were enrolled during active infection and were followed longitudinally through the course of disease. Each collaborating institution followed its own protocols to collect whole blood in K2EDTA tubes. Collaborator samples were shipped for TCRbeta analysis as frozen whole blood, isolated PBMCs, or DNA extracted from either sample type. The chain uses TRBV5-5 and TRBJ2-7; a tentative D match to TRBD1 spans 6 bases. The sample comprised peripheral blood. The sequence was obtained from a man aged 25 to 40 with COVID-19, enrolled during active disease. The CDR3 reads as follows: CASSLTGKAYEQYF. The sequence in DNA is TGTGCCAGCAGCTTGACAGGGAAGGCCTACGAGCAGTACTTC.